This TCR beta chain appears in the sequencing data of a study of OX40 agonist ivuxolimab in advanced cancers. Background on the study: Dose-escalation cases comprised hepatocellular carcinoma, melanoma, renal cell or head and neck cancer.

Some clones are missing from TCRdb's copy, which holds only in-frame ones; the method was immunoSEQ multiplex PCR. The repertoire has roughly 96,000 clones, under 85% of them found once; the top ten carry roughly 5.8%. This clonotype was sampled from an adult with an advanced solid tumor such as melanoma, head and neck, liver or kidney cancer. This specimen was CD4+ or CD8+ T cells sorted from blood, taken in a trial of the OX40 agonist ivuxolimab.

CDR3 loop: CASSLSGPGMAYEQYF. Here the CDR3 DNA reads TGCGCCAGCAGCCTGTCGGGACCCGGTATGGCCTACGAGCAGTACTTC. The chain couples TRBV5-1 to TRBJ2-7, with D possibly being TRBD1 or TRBD2 (5 bases each). Germline assignment: CDR1 SGHRS and CDR2 YFSETQ. This CDR3 has 16 amino acids. V lost 4 bases to trimming and J lost 2 bases, with 19 bases between them.